This is a list of T cell receptor beta chains from one sample in a study of shared clonotypes between healthy human individuals. The protocol was immunoSEQ multiplex PCR, while the TCRdb copy is restricted to in-frame clones and leaves out a portion. The sample lists 1 million to 1.3 million clones, approximately 80% occurring once. The sequenced sample was memory CD4+ T cells from PBMCs. All receptors derive from a man aged 18 to 35 in good health. Some clones in this sample may be carry-over from other donors' samples. CDR3s include the opening cysteine and the closing phenylalanine or tryptophan. For some rows the clone size is stated as once, few or many, or as a class when expanded; others skip it.

j_call | v_call | clone_size | cdr3_aa
TRBJ1-1 | TRBV10-3 | . | CAVHGQGATEAFF
TRBJ2-1 | TRBV2 | . | CASSWGLAGDDNEQFF
TRBJ1-3 | TRBV5-1 | . | CASSLRGSHNSGNTIYF
TRBJ2-7 | TRBV10-2 | . | CASSEYALGANPYEQYF
TRBJ1-1 | TRBV6-1 | . | CASRRGQGNTEAFF
TRBJ2-3 | TRBV11-1 | . | CASSYRDRYTDTQYF
TRBJ2-2 | TRBV5-1 | . | CASSLGHRTNTGELFF
TRBJ2-1 | TRBV11-2 | . | CASSPNNEQFF
TRBJ1-2 | TRBV19 | . | CASSPVSEGDGYTF
TRBJ1-2 | TRBV9 | . | CASSVTPLRGNYGYTF
TRBJ2-1 | TRBV27 | . | CASSPGTSGWRYTYNEQFF
TRBJ2-7 | TRBV19 | . | CASSQTKNEQYF
TRBJ1-4 | TRBV6-1 | . | CASRKVGTDNEKLFF
TRBJ1-2 | TRBV9 | . | CASSVQGGIYGYTF
TRBJ2-3 | TRBV5-1 | . | CASSSRDSHTDTQYF
TRBJ2-7 | TRBV6-5 | few | CASKPGQGTYEQYF
TRBJ2-3 | TRBV5-1 | . | CASSLDRGSTDTQYF
TRBJ1-4 | TRBV4-3 | many | CASSQGQGYEKLFF
TRBJ2-3 | TRBV9 | . | CASSRGTSFIDTQYF
TRBJ2-2 | TRBV5-4 | few | CASSLGLSGELFF
TRBJ2-5 | TRBV5-6 | once | CASSFPEAGVLETQYF
TRBJ1-2 | TRBV5-4 | . | CASSPGQDRGDTF
TRBJ1-3 | TRBV7-8 | . | CASRPTVSGNTIYF
TRBJ1-2 | TRBV2 | once | CASRRQTIYGYTF
TRBJ1-2 | TRBV28 | . | CASSSIGRYYGYTF
TRBJ1-2 | TRBV7-9 | . | CASSSHLRADEINYGYTF
TRBJ1-1 | TRBV29-1 | . | CSVELRLGGTEAFF
TRBJ2-3 | TRBV2 | few | CASSESTDTQYF
TRBJ1-3 | TRBV7-6 | once | CASSLGQFSGNTIYF
TRBJ2-3 | TRBV7-2 | . | CASSFSRDTQYF
TRBJ2-1 | TRBV9 | . | CASSRTGDEYNEQFF
TRBJ1-1 | TRBV5-1 | . | CASSLEGPPRTEAFF
TRBJ2-3 | TRBV5-1 | . | CASSLGNTRSTDTQYF
TRBJ2-7 | TRBV18 | . | CASSPGTGGPYEQYF
TRBJ2-4 | TRBV5-1 | once | CASSLLPGVYIQYF
TRBJ2-7 | TRBV7-6 | . | CASSPQTSLSSYEQYF
TRBJ2-3 | TRBV5-1 | once | CASSLVAGASTDTQYF
TRBJ1-2 | TRBV28 | once | CASSLGQGFYGYTF
TRBJ1-5 | TRBV7-8 | many | CASSQTTGSSNQPQHF
TRBJ1-5 | TRBV29-1 | . | CSVASDSNQPQHF
TRBJ1-1 | TRBV6-5 | once | CASSYGVVTEAFF